These 2 T cell receptor beta chains were sequenced from one sample in a study of somatic mutations in cytotoxic T cells in rheumatoid arthritis. TCRdb's table, derived via immunoSEQ multiplex PCR, lists solely in-frame clones and lacks some. The table lists 17,000 or so clones, about 83% of them singletons, with 4.5% to 5.5% in the top ten. Sequences were obtained from CD8+ T cells sorted from blood. These receptors originate from an adult with rheumatoid arthritis.

V usage is TRBV13 and J usage is TRBJ2-3; D remains ambiguous. The germline V gene has CDR1 PRHDT and CDR2 FYEKMQ (reference sequence). This CDR3 is built from 12 residues. V lost 6 bases and J 2 bases, leaving 6 bases between the germline ends. CDR3 nucleotides: TGTGCCAGCAGGGGCTACACAGATACGCAGTATTTT. Translated, it gives CASRGYTDTQYF.

The chain is built from TRBV2 and TRBJ2-3, with D perhaps matching TRBD2 (7 bases). V was pared by 7 bases and J by 4 bases, with 18 bases between. Germline V gene lookup returns CDR1 SNHLY and CDR2 FYNNEI. The CDR3 totals 15 residues. The CDR3 spells CASNRWGGSADTQYF. The CDR3 nucleotides are TGTGCCAGCAATAGGTGGGGGGGCTCGGCAGATACGCAGTATTTT.